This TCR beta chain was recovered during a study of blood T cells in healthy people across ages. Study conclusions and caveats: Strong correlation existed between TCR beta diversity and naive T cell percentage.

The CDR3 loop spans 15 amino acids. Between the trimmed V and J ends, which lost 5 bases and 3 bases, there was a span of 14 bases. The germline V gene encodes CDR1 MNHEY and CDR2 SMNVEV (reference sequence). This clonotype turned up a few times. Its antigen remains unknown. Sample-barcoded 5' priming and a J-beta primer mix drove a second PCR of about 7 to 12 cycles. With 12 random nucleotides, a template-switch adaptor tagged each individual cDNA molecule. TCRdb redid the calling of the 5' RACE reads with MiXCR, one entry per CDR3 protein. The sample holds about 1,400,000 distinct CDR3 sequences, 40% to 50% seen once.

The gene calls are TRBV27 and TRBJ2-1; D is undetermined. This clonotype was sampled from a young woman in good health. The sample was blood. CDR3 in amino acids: CASSPLGLVYNEQFF. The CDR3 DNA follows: TGTGCCAGCAGTCCCCTCGGGCTTGTCTACAATGAGCAGTTCTTC.